This is a list of T cell receptor beta chains from one sample in a study of T-cell reconstitution after alpha-beta-depleted transplantation in children. In TCRdb, the PCR reads were re-called with MiXCR into one record per CDR3 protein. Of about 350,000 distinct CDR3 sequences listed, 15% to 20% are singletons. The starting material was PBMCs, mostly from graft donor cells, obtained 360 days after TCRalphabeta/CD19-depleted stem cell transplant. The receptors stem from a male patient under 10 years old who had a stem cell transplant for acute lymphoblastic leukemia, so the T cells may come from the graft donor. Each CDR3 is given with its conserved first and last residue. The D gene is left open where the match is weak. Some rows mark clone size as missing; the rest say once, few, many or name a class of expanded clone.

j_gene,v_gene,d_gene,abundance,CDR3nt,CDR3aa
TRBJ2-6,TRBV6-5,TRBD1,many,TGTGCCAGCAGCCGCACCAGGGGGCCTACTTCTGGGGCCAACGTCCTGACTTTC,CASSRTRGPTSGANVLTF
TRBJ2-6,TRBV6-2/TRBV6-3,-,-,TGTGCCAGCAGTTTCCTCCCCCCGTCTGGGGCCAACGTCCTGACTTTC,CASSFLPPSGANVLTF
TRBJ2-2,TRBV12-3/TRBV12-4,-,few,TGTGCCAGCAGTTTTGGGGAGAACACCGGGGAGCTGTTTTTT,CASSFGENTGELFF
TRBJ1-5,TRBV28,-,few,TGTGCCAGCAGTTTCCCCCCAAGCAATCAGCCCCAGCATTTT,CASSFPPSNQPQHF
TRBJ2-5,TRBV12-3/TRBV12-4,TRBD2,few,TGTGCCAGCACCTACCTGGGGGCGGGAGGGCCGGAGACCCAGTACTTC,CASTYLGAGGPETQYF
TRBJ2-5,TRBV5-8,-,once,TGTGCCAGCAGCTTGCTGCACAGCTTCGACCAAGAGACCCAGTACTTC,CASSLLHSFDQETQYF
TRBJ2-2,TRBV7-8,-,many,TGTGCCAGCAGCTTCCTACTAGCAGCGAACACCGGGGAGCTGTTTTTT,CASSFLLAANTGELFF
TRBJ1-2,TRBV4-2,-,-,TGTGCCAGCAGCCAAGACTCTAACAGCTATAGCTACACCTTC,CASSQDSNSYSYTF
TRBJ2-3,TRBV7-3,-,few,TGTGCCAGCACAAAAGGGGGGCCGGCAGATACGCAGTATTTT,CASTKGGPADTQYF
TRBJ2-3,TRBV20-1,TRBD2,-,TGCAGTGCTAGTCTCAGCGGGAGGGTTAGCACAGATACGCAGTATTTT,CSASLSGRVSTDTQYF
TRBJ2-1,TRBV30,TRBD1,few,TGTGCCTGGAGTGTACGCCGGACAGGGGGCAATGAGCAGTTCTTC,CAWSVRRTGGNEQFF
TRBJ1-1,TRBV12-5,-,-,TGTGCTAGTGGTTTGGTCCTCAACAGGGCCATGCACACTGAAGCTTTCTTT,CASGLVLNRAMHTEAFF
TRBJ2-3,TRBV12-3/TRBV12-4,TRBD2,-,TGTGCCAGCAGCTTACTAGCGGTCACAGATACGCAGTATTTT,CASSLLAVTDTQYF
TRBJ2-2,TRBV10-2,-,few,TGCGCCAGCACAACCTCTAGCGAGAACACCGGGGAGCTGTTTTTT,CASTTSSENTGELFF
TRBJ2-1,TRBV12-3/TRBV12-4,-,few,TGTGCCAGCAGAACCCCGGGACCGTCCTACAATGAGCAGTTCTTC,CASRTPGPSYNEQFF
TRBJ2-7,TRBV30,-,few,TGTGCCTGGAGTGTTTCTAGATACGAGCAGTACTTC,CAWSVSRYEQYF
TRBJ2-5,TRBV5-6,-,-,TGTGCCAGCAGCTTGCATGGGGGGCGGGAGACCCAGTACTTC,CASSLHGGRETQYF
TRBJ2-3,TRBV7-2,TRBD2,-,TGTGCCAGCAGCTTAGTTCGCCTAGCGGGGTTCACAGATACGCAGTATTTT,CASSLVRLAGFTDTQYF
TRBJ2-3,TRBV6-2/TRBV6-3,-,-,TGTGCCAGCAGCATTTCTACGTGGGATAGGCAGTATTTT,CASSISTWDRQYF
TRBJ1-5,TRBV25-1,TRBD1,few,TGTGCCAGCAGTGAATACACCAGGACAGGGGGCTGGCAGCCCCAGCATTTT,CASSEYTRTGGWQPQHF
TRBJ2-1,TRBV12-3/TRBV12-4,TRBD2,few,TGTGCCAGCAGGAGGACTAGCGGGAGGGCCGTCCGAGGGATCTTC,CASRRTSGRAVRGIF
TRBJ2-3,TRBV6-1,TRBD1,few,TGTGCCAGCAACTTAAAAGGGACAGGGTCGACAGATACGCAGTATTTT,CASNLKGTGSTDTQYF
TRBJ1-2,TRBV5-1,TRBD1,few,TGCGCCAGCAGCCCCCAGACAGGGGCGAGTGGCTACACCTTC,CASSPQTGASGYTF
TRBJ1-2,TRBV12-3/TRBV12-4,-,-,TGTGCCAGCAGTTCGCTTCAGGGATCTTATGGCTACACCTTC,CASSSLQGSYGYTF
TRBJ2-3,TRBV6-5,TRBD2,few,TGTGCCAGCAGTTCTACTAGCGTGAGCACAGATACGCAGTATTTT,CASSSTSVSTDTQYF
TRBJ2-2,TRBV27,-,many,TGTGCCAGCAGTTGGGCAGTACCGAACACCGGGGAGCTGTTTTTT,CASSWAVPNTGELFF
TRBJ2-7,TRBV4-2,TRBD2,-,TGTGCCAGCAGCCAAGATACGGCTAGCGGCTACGAGCAGTACTTC,CASSQDTASGYEQYF
TRBJ2-2,TRBV29-1,TRBD1,many,TGCAGCGTTTCAGACAGGGGAAGGACCGGGGAGCTGTTTTTT,CSVSDRGRTGELFF
TRBJ2-1,TRBV5-1,TRBD1,-,TGCGCCAGCAGCCCGGGACAGTCCGCCTACAATGAGCAGTTCTTC,CASSPGQSAYNEQFF